Here is one T cell receptor beta chain with its context. The entry originates in a study of control samples from healthy donors and cancer patients. The junction had 10 bases not matched to a gene; V was cut back by 5 bases and J by 11 bases. CDR1 and CDR2 from the germline V gene are SGHTA and FQGTGA. The CDR3 consists of 13 residues. This table comes from immunoSEQ multiplex PCR, and its TCRdb copy is limited to in-frame clones, with some not included. The sample lists about 160,000 clones, 85% to 90% occurring once. The sample taken for sequencing was blood. This TCR was sampled from a man aged 25 to 45 in good health. The chain uses TRBV7-3 and TRBJ1-1; 8 positions agree with TRBD1. CDR3 region: CASSQTGTGIAFF. CDR3 coding DNA: TGTGCCAGCAGCCAGACCGGGACAGGCATTGCTTTCTTT.